The clone carrying this TCR beta chain was counted a few times. The target antigen is unknown. This sample is part of a study of T cells after yellow fever vaccination. UMIs were added to TCR cDNA along with a universal primer site when it was made by 5'RACE template switching. TCRdb called the 5' RACE reads again in MiXCR, with one record for every CDR3 protein. The sample holds more than 300,000 distinct CDR3 sequences, roughly 7% seen once. Overall study findings and caveats: A weaker secondary response peaked on day 5, the primary on day 15. Clones that expanded after primary vaccination mostly reappeared after the booster (over 95% CD4, 75% to 90% CD8).

There are 13 residues in the CDR3. CDR1 and CDR2 from the germline V gene are SQVTM and ANQGSEA. V dropped 6 bases and J dropped 3 bases, with 14 bases sitting between them. Here the sequenced sample was PBMCs, taken more than 35 days after the first yellow fever vaccination. V usage is TRBV29-1 and J usage is TRBJ1-1; D not certain. The clonotype was recovered from a man aged 18 to 30 who received the YFV17D yellow fever vaccine. The CDR3 coding sequence is TGCAGCGTCGCCTCAGTTGAGCACACTGAAGCTTTCTTT. Protein sequence: CSVASVEHTEAFF.